What follows is one T cell receptor (beta chain) and its context. Its antigen is still unknown. It is unclear where the CDR3 begins or ends on the DNA, so no DNA is shown, and the CDR3 is as TCRdb lists it. The sample comes from a study of cytomegalovirus exposure and HLA in healthy donors. Primers included in the PCR were 60 Vbeta and 13 Jbeta primers. The assay was immunoSEQ multiplex PCR, and TCRdb's table has in-frame clones only and misses some. The table records 120,000 to 150,000 clones, roughly four fifths of them present only once. The CDR3 totals 17 residues, both ends included. Germline assignment: CDR1 SGHVS and CDR2 FNYEAQ. General study findings and limits: Reportedly, diagnosis of cytomegalovirus status by the classifier showed high specificity and sensitivity. Another analysis was done later, and it associated around 16,000 TCR beta sequences with HLA alleles at 0.05 false discovery rate. No immune exposure information besides CMV serostatus was available.

The sample comprised PBMCs. The rearrangement links TRBV7-6 to TRBJ1-3; TRBD1, the table's D call, lacks a check against the DNA. The TCR sequence derives from a man between 35 and 55 years old in good health and CMV-seropositive. CDR3 region: CASSLVGQGSGATPWYF.